This entry is about one T cell receptor (beta chain). Its antigen remains undetermined. No much larger clonotype is one base removed from it; base qualities were not supplied. From the cysteine up to the phenylalanine, the CDR3 has a length of 13 residues. Of all the DNA, just the CDR3 is kept, 39 bases in frame from base 1. The junction carries 12 bases between V and J, which are trimmed by 5 bases and 4 bases respectively. CDR1 SGHTS and CDR2 YDEGEE are derived from the germline V gene. Whole blood was collected in K2EDTA tubes by collaborating institutions according to the institutions' own protocols. For TCRbeta analysis, collaborators shipped samples as frozen whole blood, isolated PBMCs, or DNA extracted from either of those sample types. This sample was included in a study of blood T cell repertoires in COVID-19 (dated by TCRdb to the early 2020s). General notes on the study: Samples covering the acute and convalescent phases of COVID-19 were provided by collaborators in the United States, Italy and Spain. The material from the prospective study consisted of cDNA or gDNA derived from T cells, B-cell-depleted T cells, or PBMCs. Subjects who had been exposed to COVID-19, were actively infected with it, or had recovered from it provided the deeply sampled blood TCRbeta repertoires that made up the dataset. The repertoires were released in a freely available public database meant as a resource for research on the immune response to SARS-CoV-2. Samples came from the ongoing ImmuneRACE study (first 160 participants) plus 1,254 subjects from 6 global collaborators. The sample metadata nearly always contained a de-identified subject ID, COVID-19 status, age in years and sex. Where HLA class I and class II types were available, the types were taken from metadata supplied by the sample provider, not from assay-based typing. General conclusions and limits of the study: The amount of clinical and demographic metadata varied by source and participant and was provided uncurated.

The immunoSEQ Assay, a bias-controlled multiplex PCR, was used to amplify TCRbeta CDR3 regions from genomic DNA. As for how the authors treated the data: The number of nucleated cells in each sample was estimated by amplification of reference gene primers within the assay. To quantify the absolute abundance of each unique TCRbeta CDR3 rearrangement, sequence reads were collapsed and filtered. Productive Simpson clonality was computed per sample as the square root of Simpson's diversity index over productive rearrangements. TCRdb mirrors the immuneACCESS table, restricted to in-frame sequences. Some clones are absent from its copies; in checked studies, under half trace to an unresolved V gene, and the reason for the others is unknown. The V and J calls and clone size were taken over from that table, and D and trimming were inferred from the DNA. The sample yields just over 150,000 clones; 75% to 85% were counted once. The leading ten clones occupy roughly 0.6% of the sample.

Here the chain combines TRBV5-8 and TRBJ1-1; tentative D gene TRBD1, with 6 bases matching. This receptor was obtained from a man in his 60s with acute or convalescent COVID-19. The sequencing sample was made of peripheral blood. For the CDR3, the sequence is CASSTTGITEAFF. The DNA is TGTGCCAGCAGTACCACAGGGATCACTGAAGCTTTCTTT.